This TCR beta chain emerged from a study of PD-1 blockade in classical Hodgkin lymphoma. For the study at large: The study gave patients nivolumab 3 mg/kg intravenously every 2 weeks.

Points from the study as a whole: Complete responders showed a baseline diversity that resembled the diversity of newly diagnosed patients. Exclusion removed patients who began nivolumab under 1 year after ASCT. A reduction in baseline TCR diversity was reportedly seen in newly diagnosed patients relative to healthy donors.

On this clone itself: Its target is unknown.

Each and every patient relapsed after autologous stem cell transplantation, and patients got differing brentuximab vedotin exposure. Profiled with immunoSEQ multiplex PCR; TCRdb holds only in-frame clones, not every one. The sample has thousands of clones, approximately 84% seen once. The specimen comprised peripheral blood mononuclear cells (PBMCs), sampled at baseline. The sequence was collected from a human donor with classical Hodgkin lymphoma.

This CDR3 reads CASSVDPGASYEQFF. CDR3 bases: TGTGCCAGCAGCGTAGACCCGGGCGCGAGCTATGAGCAGTTCTTC. The chain is built from TRBV9 and TRBJ2-1; D remains unclear. Trimming shortened V by 0 bases and J by 8 bases, and 15 bases separated the two germline ends. In germline, CDR1 is SGDLS, CDR2 YYNGEE. The CDR3 extends over 15 amino acids. Using reference TRBV9 and TRBJ2-1 for the parts outside the CDR3, the full variable domain is DSGVTQTPKHLITATGQRVTLRCSPRSGDLSVYWYQQSLDQGLQFLIQYYNGEERAKGNILERFSAQQFPDLHSELNLSSLELGDSALYFCASSVDPGASYEQFFGPGTRLTVL.